This TCR beta chain was sequenced in a study of shared clonotypes between healthy human individuals. In the study overall: There were three CD4 naive, three CD4 memory, two CD8 naive and one CD8 memory plates per donor. Overall study findings and caveats: Memory subsets generally showed lower estimated richness than naive subsets. Some clonotypes were shared by all four sorted-subset donors, while others were not shared. The non-shared ones had lower generation probabilities than the shared ones.

V was pared by 1 base and J by 2 bases, with 7 bases between. The CDR3 covers 13 residues. Germline V lookup: CDR1 SGHNT, CDR2 YYREEE (reference sequence). Cells designated naive CD8 were CD45RO-negative and were positively selected for CCR7, with terminally differentiated effector memory CD45RA+ cells excluded. Of note for this clone: The antigen is unknown. Other DNA sequences in the sample encode the same CDR3.

Across several immunoSEQ plates, the genomic DNA of each subset was split evenly. Assay used: immunoSEQ multiplex PCR; TCRdb lists only in-frame clones, some missing. The data contain about 2 million clones, around 96% of them singletons. Sequenced: naive CD8+ T cells sorted from blood. The sequence came from a man aged 18 to 29 in good health. The chain recombines TRBV5-4 with TRBJ2-7; D possibly uses TRBD1 or TRBD2 (5 bases each). This CDR3 reads CASSLRGAYEQYF. The CDR3 DNA follows: TGTGCCAGCAGCTTGAGAGGGGCCTACGAGCAGTACTTC.